This is a list of T cell receptor beta chains from one sample in a study of beta chain features in type 1 diabetes. Clones were sequenced by immunoSEQ multiplex PCR, and TCRdb holds only the in-frame ones, with some missing. Of roughly 250,000 clones in the sample, over 65% are singletons; the top ten hold roughly 0.048%. Sample: naive CD4+ T cells from blood. The receptors were sampled from a man aged 25 to 40 in good health. Both conserved end residues are part of each CDR3. D genes are given only for firm matches.

J,D,V,CDR3
TRBJ2-1,TRBD2,TRBV5-1,CASSSPGGRVVEQFF
TRBJ2-3,TRBD2,TRBV30,CAWTVAGGTDTQYF
TRBJ2-1,.,TRBV29-1,CRRKYEQFF
TRBJ2-2,TRBD2,TRBV7-2,CASSRLAGGNGELFF
TRBJ2-5,TRBD1,TRBV29-1,CSVRGQNQETQYF
TRBJ2-5,.,TRBV7-2,CASSLVGWTQYF
TRBJ2-3,.,TRBV29-1,CSGTDTSRTDTQYF
TRBJ2-4,.,TRBV7-9,CASSFGSDGSIQYF
TRBJ1-1,.,TRBV20-1,CSVIRVTEAFF
TRBJ2-5,TRBD2,TRBV4-1,CASSQGTSSGSQETQYF
TRBJ2-7,.,TRBV14,CASSQGGNEQYF
TRBJ2-1,TRBD1,TRBV7-9,CASSVGQGNEQFF
TRBJ2-1,.,TRBV15,CATSRARAAPISNEQFF
TRBJ2-6,.,TRBV9,CASSARDGAAGANVLTF
TRBJ2-5,.,TRBV29-1,CSVEGGEETQYF
TRBJ2-1,TRBD2,TRBV12-5,CASGSILAGMFF
TRBJ1-1,.,TRBV6-6,CASSYGQLNTEAFF
TRBJ2-5,.,TRBV30,CAWSDEETQYF
TRBJ2-7,.,TRBV30,CAWSVGGVEQYF
TRBJ2-7,.,TRBV11-2,CASSLSRGYEQYF
TRBJ1-1,TRBD1,TRBV29-1,CSVQRGRALNTEAFF
TRBJ1-3,.,TRBV9,CASSVGQSSGNTIYF
TRBJ2-1,.,TRBV30,CAWSVLGGLSYNEQFF
TRBJ1-5,TRBD1,TRBV30,CAWSGDRGQPQHF
TRBJ2-1,.,TRBV2,CASSGGGAWDEQFF
TRBJ2-1,TRBD1,TRBV7-9,CASSSGGQGAPEQFF
TRBJ2-1,TRBD2,TRBV29-1,CSARLAGGYDNEQFF
TRBJ2-1,.,TRBV6-5,CASSRSSWDEQFF
TRBJ1-5,TRBD1,TRBV9,CASSVGQGDQPQHF
TRBJ2-3,.,TRBV5-1,CASSFVPGQGADTQYF
TRBJ2-7,.,TRBV5-6,CASSLTVDSYEQYF
TRBJ2-3,.,TRBV6-1,CASTDGSLGTDTQYF
TRBJ1-3,.,TRBV30,CAWSVPTASGNTIYF
TRBJ2-2,.,TRBV11-3,CASSNRAPGTGELFF
TRBJ2-1,TRBD2,TRBV2,CASTGTSGYNEQFF
TRBJ2-5,.,TRBV19,CASSIGLTETQYF
TRBJ2-2,.,TRBV19,CASSQIHNTGELFF
TRBJ2-1,TRBD2,TRBV5-6,CASSLAAGGYNEQFF
TRBJ2-1,TRBD2,TRBV5-1,CASSPAGEPYNEQFF
TRBJ2-6,.,TRBV7-2,CASSGLQDSGANVLTF
TRBJ2-2,TRBD1,TRBV28,CASSPGQINTGELFF
TRBJ2-6,.,TRBV27,CASSPYGNSGANVLTF
TRBJ2-3,.,TRBV5-6,CASSPLGGRSTDTQYF
TRBJ2-1,.,TRBV19,CASSSLVSSYNEQFF
TRBJ2-3,.,TRBV29-1,CSVGQQVFTDTQYF
TRBJ2-3,.,TRBV30,CAWMGTRPDTQYF
TRBJ2-3,.,TRBV30,CAWSKGQGPDTQYF
TRBJ2-6,.,TRBV6-1,CASSEIGANVLTF
TRBJ2-3,TRBD2,TRBV29-1,CSVGSSGSGGTQYF
TRBJ2-7,.,TRBV11-2,CASSLQGYEQYF
TRBJ1-1,.,TRBV2,CASSVLNTEAFF
TRBJ2-5,.,TRBV30,CAWSRQEETQYF
TRBJ2-1,.,TRBV28,CASSLTVSNEQFF
TRBJ2-5,.,TRBV11-2,CASSLAMWGAETQYF
TRBJ2-5,TRBD1,TRBV30,CAWNGEGGLETQYF